This entry concerns a single T cell receptor (beta chain). The CDR3 extends over 13 amino acids. In germline, CDR1 is MGHRA, CDR2 YSYEKL. The V gene lost 2 bases and the J gene lost 8 bases, with 9 bases spanning the gap. These data belong to a study of blood T cell repertoires in COVID-19. Overall study context: Researchers got acute and convalescent COVID-19 samples from the United States, Italy and Spain. In each case, the material was cDNA or gDNA derived from T cells, B-cell-depleted T cells, or PBMCs.

Authors' processing steps: From reference gene primer amplification, estimates of nucleated cell counts were derived. Assay: immunoSEQ multiplex PCR; the TCRdb copy retains only in-frame clones and omits some. V, J and clone size reflect that table, while D and trimming were determined from the DNA. The sample lists more than 200,000 clones, approximately 83% occurring once. This clonotype was sampled from a man older than 75 with acute or convalescent COVID-19. Sequences were obtained from peripheral blood. The chain links TRBV4-1 to TRBJ1-4, with a possible D match to TRBD1 (5 bases). The CDR3: CASSQWRGEKLFF. CDR3 sequence (DNA): TGCGCCAGCAGCCAATGGAGGGGCGAAAAACTGTTTTTT.